The clone carrying this T cell receptor beta chain is a singleton in its sample. Its target is not known. These data are taken from a study of CD8+ T cells in alopecia areata. Study-level background: For the treated group, dosing was oral tofacitinib at 5 to 10 mg twice daily. Treatment ran 6 to 18 months, with 6 months of follow-up afterward.

Individuals with alopecia areata gave both lesional scalp punch biopsies and peripheral blood for collection. The V gene's germline CDR1 is MNHEY and CDR2 SMNVEV (reference sequence). The CDR3 extends over 16 amino acids. Trimming removed 0 bases at V and 5 bases at J, with 14 bases between. Sequencing templates came from extracted RNA that was reverse transcribed into cDNA. Only in-frame clones appear in the TCRdb table, and some are missing; sequencing was by immunoSEQ multiplex PCR. The sample lists around 160,000 clones; about nine tenths were seen once. Study-wide findings and caveats: Lesional scalp exceeded normal scalp in clonality, especially in alopecia totalis/universalis.

The sequenced sample was CD8+ T cells sorted from blood, obtained at week 0. The sequence derives from a human donor with alopecia areata. V usage is TRBV27 and J usage is TRBJ2-4; TRBD2 is a possible D gene (7 bases). The CDR3 DNA follows: TGTGCCAGCAGTTTATCGCCCGGGGAGGGGGAAAACATTCAGTACTTC. Translation gives CASSLSPGEGENIQYF.